This record concerns one T cell receptor beta chain sequence. Its antigen is currently unknown. These data come from a study of shared clonotypes between healthy human individuals. Study conclusions and caveats: A small donor pool kept down the genetic and exposure-history diversity that was represented. Among the subsets, naive ones generally showed larger estimated richness than memory ones.

Profiling relied on immunoSEQ multiplex PCR, and the TCRdb table lists in-frame clones only, not all of them. The sample includes about 2 million clones, 85% to 95% of them seen just once. The sequence derives from a man between 18 and 29 years old in good health. What was sequenced was naive CD4+ T cells sorted from blood. Subset reported: CD45RA+ positively selected.

The CDR3 protein is CAWSLWGGRTDTQYF. Written as DNA, the CDR3 is TGTGCCTGGAGTTTGTGGGGGGGCCGTACAGATACGCAGTATTTT. V gene TRBV30 combines with J gene TRBJ2-3, with a tentative D call TRBD2 (7 bases). CDR3 length: 15 amino acids. Germline V gene lookup returns CDR1 GTSNPN and CDR2 SVGIG (reference sequence). Deletions cut 2 bases from V and 3 bases from J, with 15 bases between.